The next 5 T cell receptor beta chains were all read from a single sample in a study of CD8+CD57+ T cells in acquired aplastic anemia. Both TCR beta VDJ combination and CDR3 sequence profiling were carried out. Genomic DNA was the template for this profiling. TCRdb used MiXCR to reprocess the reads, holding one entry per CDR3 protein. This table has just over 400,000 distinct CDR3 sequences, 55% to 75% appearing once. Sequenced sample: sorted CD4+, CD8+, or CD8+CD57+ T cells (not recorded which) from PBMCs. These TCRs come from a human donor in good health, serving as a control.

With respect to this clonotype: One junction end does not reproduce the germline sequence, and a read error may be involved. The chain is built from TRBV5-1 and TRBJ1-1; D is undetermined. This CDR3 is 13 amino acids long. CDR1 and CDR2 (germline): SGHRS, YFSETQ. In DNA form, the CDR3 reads TGCGCCAGCAGCTTGATAGTGAACACCGAAGCTTTCTTT. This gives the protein CASSLIVNTEAFF.

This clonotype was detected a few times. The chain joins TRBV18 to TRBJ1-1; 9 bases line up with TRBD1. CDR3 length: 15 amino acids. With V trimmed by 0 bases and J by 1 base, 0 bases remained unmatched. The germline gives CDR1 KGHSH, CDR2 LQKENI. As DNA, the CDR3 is TGTGCCAGCTCACCACCGACAGGGGGGAACACTGAAGCTTTCTTT. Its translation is CASSPPTGGNTEAFF. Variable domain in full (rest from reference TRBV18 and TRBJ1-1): NAGVMQNPRHLVRRRGQEARLRCSPMKGHSHVYWYRQLPEEGLKFMVYLQKENIIDESGMPKERFSAEFPKEGPSILRIQQVVRGDSAAYFCASSPPTGGNTEAFFGQGTRLTVV.

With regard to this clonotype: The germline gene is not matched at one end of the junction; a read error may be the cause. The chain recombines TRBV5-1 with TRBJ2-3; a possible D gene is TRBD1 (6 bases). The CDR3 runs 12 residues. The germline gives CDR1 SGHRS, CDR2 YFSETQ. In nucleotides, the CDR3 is TGCGCCAACAGCCAGGACAGAATAACCGGGTATTTT. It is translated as CANSQDRITGYF.

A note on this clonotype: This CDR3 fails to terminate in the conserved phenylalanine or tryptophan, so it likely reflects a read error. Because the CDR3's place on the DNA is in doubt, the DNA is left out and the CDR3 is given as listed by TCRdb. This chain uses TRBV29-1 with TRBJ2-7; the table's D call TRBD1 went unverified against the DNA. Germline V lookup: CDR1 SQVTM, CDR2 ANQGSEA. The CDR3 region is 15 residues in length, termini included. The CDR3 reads CSVIRGGNCGYTFGS.

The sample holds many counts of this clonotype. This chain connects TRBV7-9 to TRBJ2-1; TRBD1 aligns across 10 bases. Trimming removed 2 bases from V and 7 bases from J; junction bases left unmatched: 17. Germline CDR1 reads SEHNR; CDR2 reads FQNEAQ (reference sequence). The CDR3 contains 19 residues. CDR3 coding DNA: TGTGCCAGCAGCTTACCATACCAAAAACACAGGGGACAGGGGAATGAGCAGTTCTTC. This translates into CASSLPYQKHRGQGNEQFF.